This T cell receptor beta chain was observed in a study of human T cells and chemical hapten exposure (dated by TCRdb to about 2021). Background on the whole study: For sensitization, 2% DPC in acetone was applied to a roughly 2 cm by roughly 2 cm area of upper inner arm skin. Throughout the study period of about 22 weeks, patients also received therapeutic DPC doses to the scalp every week. Patch testing was performed on the upper back with Finn chambers containing 0.01% DPC, and the patch tests were scored after 6 days according to International Contact Dermatitis Research Group standards. The patient cohort, mostly female, included alopecia areata with under or over 50% scalp involvement, alopecia totalis and alopecia universalis. The libraries were sequenced as a pool, and the TCR yield per sample differed mostly because of small variations in library volumes within the pool. In alopecia patients, the study followed how the peripheral blood TCR repertoire changed in vivo over primary and secondary sensitization to diphenylcyclopropenone (DPC), a hapten. Blood samples were taken from patients before sensitization (week 0) and then at 2, 6 and about 24 weeks after DPC sensitization. Under 30 alopecia patients gave blood for TCR sequencing at one to four time points (pre-sensitization, 2, 6 and 24 weeks). General conclusions and limits of the study: Repeated subsampling changed both the strength of the expansion versus patch-test correlation and the threshold at which the correlation became significant. No change with DPC sensitization was found in the number of TCRs above 1 in 1000 frequency, and no evidence of global repertoire structure alterations was found. Expanded TCRs formed significantly more large CDR3 similarity clusters than pre-sensitization or healthy control sets, consistent with antigen-driven responses. Because all patients had alopecia, a presumed autoimmune disease, the immune response of the patients might differ from that of healthy individuals. Patch test score was positively correlated with the number of PT1 expanded TCRs, with significance at thresholds 8, 16 and 32 but not at 4.

Read against the paper, the sample's time point label means: pre-sensitization, week 0. The treatment or condition label of this sample denotes: therapeutic diphenylcyclopropenone sensitization with weekly scalp DPC. At every patch-test visit, the blood draw took place before the patch test was put on. Patients were considered eligible if aged 18 to 70, diagnosed with alopecia and deemed suitable for DPC therapy, and patients were excluded if pregnant. Total RNA was extracted from unfractionated whole blood collected in Tempus Blood RNA tubes. This clonotype was recorded many times. The antigen this receptor binds is unknown. One base away there is no much larger clone; base qualities are not given. From cysteine to phenylalanine, the CDR3 is 14 amino acids long. Kept here is only the CDR3 DNA, which spans 42 bases and is read in frame from base 1. Per the germline V gene, KGHSH is the CDR1 and LQKENI is the CDR2. The V end loses 0 bases and the J end loses 1 base, and a stretch of 6 bases separates them.

Library preparation was by RACE. The instrument was a NextSeq 500. During library preparation, unique molecular identifiers were attached to individual cDNA molecules so that TCRs could be counted in a quantitative, reproducible way. For every blood RNA sample, sequencing covered both the TCR alpha and TCR beta chains. The study's own analysis went as follows. Samples had a median of approximately 93,000 TCRs, with a range from roughly 23,224 to 700,000. The Decombinator software suite was used to annotate V, J and CDR3 in the TCR reads. For PS versus PT1 abundance plots, all samples were subsampled to the same number of TCRs (28,000). TCRs were defined as expanded if absent before sensitization and observed at least eight times at the 2-week time point. The public sequencing data were trimmed at Q25 with fastp and processed into clonotypes with MiXCR by TCRdb, which kept only in-frame beta chains. Rows merge per CDR3 protein into single entries with the most common DNA and genes. The V and J calls were determined by TCRdb, not by the authors. Across this sample there are 350,000 to 400,000 distinct CDR3 sequences, with less than 6.5% seen only once. The ten largest make up about 2.5% of the sample.

The receptor comes from a woman in her forties or fifties with alopecia areata. Some clones in this sample may be carry-over from other donors' samples. The sequence is built from TRBV18 and TRBJ1-1; TRBD1 is a weak D gene call, 5 bases matching. The sample was whole blood, taken in connection with sensitization to the hapten diphenylcyclopropenone (DPC). The DNA sequence is given as TGTGCCAGCTCACCACCGGGACGGAACACTGAAGCTTTCTTT. Its translation is CASSPPGRNTEAFF.